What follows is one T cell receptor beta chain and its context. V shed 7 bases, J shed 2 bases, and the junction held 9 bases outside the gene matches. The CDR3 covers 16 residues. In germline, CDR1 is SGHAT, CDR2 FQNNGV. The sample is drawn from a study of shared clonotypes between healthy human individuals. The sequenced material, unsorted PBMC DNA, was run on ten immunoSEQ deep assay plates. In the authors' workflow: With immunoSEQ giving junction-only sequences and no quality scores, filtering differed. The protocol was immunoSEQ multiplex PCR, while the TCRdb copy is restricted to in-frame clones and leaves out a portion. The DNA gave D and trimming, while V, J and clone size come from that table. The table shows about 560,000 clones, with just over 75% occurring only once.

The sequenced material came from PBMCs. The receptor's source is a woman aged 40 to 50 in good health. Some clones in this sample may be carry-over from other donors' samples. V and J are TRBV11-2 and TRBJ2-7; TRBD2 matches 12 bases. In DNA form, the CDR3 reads TGTGCCAGCAACAAAGGACTAGCGGGATACCCCTACGAGCAGTACTTC. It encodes CASNKGLAGYPYEQYF.